The next 14 T cell receptor beta chains were all read from a single sample in a study of memory CD4+ T cells and cytomegalovirus serostatus. The sort gate was single viable CD3+CD4+CD8-CD45RO+ cells for memory CD4+ T cells. Repertoires were generated with immunoSEQ multiplex PCR, while TCRdb's copy carries only in-frame clones and drops some. The sample yields approximately 50,000 clones, about 68% seen once. What was sequenced was memory CD4+ T cells from blood. The receptor source for this set is an adult in good health and CMV-seropositive.

This clone was picked up a small number of times. V is TRBV29-1 and J is TRBJ1-2; D is ambiguous. V was cut by 4 bases and J by 2 bases, with 5 bases left in between. CDR1 and CDR2 from the germline V gene are SQVTM and ANQGSEA. This CDR3 has 11 residues. For the CDR3, the DNA is TGCAGCGTTGCCCAGAACTATGGCTACACCTTC. It codes for CSVAQNYGYTF.

The chain links TRBV9 to TRBJ1-4; D is unresolved. Germline V gene data show CDR1 as SGDLS and CDR2 as YYNGEE. This CDR3 has 13 residues. The V end lost 4 bases, the J end lost 7 bases, and 11 bases lay between the germline ends. The CDR3 coding sequence is TGTGCCAGCAGCCCCAGGTGGGGTGAAAAACTGTTTTTT. Encoded protein: CASSPRWGEKLFF.

The chain uses TRBV28 and TRBJ2-3; D possibly corresponds to TRBD2 (5 bases). Germline-derived CDR1 and CDR2 are MDHEN and SYDVKM. V lost 7 bases and J 2 bases, leaving 13 bases between the germline ends. CDR3 length: 14 amino acids. CDR3 region: CASKSSGTTDTQYF. In DNA form, the CDR3 reads TGTGCCAGCAAATCCAGCGGAACCACAGATACGCAGTATTTT. The full variable domain, completed using reference TRBV28 and TRBJ2-3, is DVKVTQSSRYLVKRTGEKVFLECVQDMDHENMFWYRQDPGLGLRLIYFSYDVKMKEKGDIPEGYSVSREKKERFSLILESASTNQTSMYLCASKSSGTTDTQYFGPGTRLTVL.

This clone has only a few counts. This chain's CDR3 is CASSLIGPGVQKYTDTQYF. In DNA form, the CDR3 reads TGTGCCAGCAGCTTAATAGGTCCGGGTGTACAGAAATACACAGATACGCAGTATTTT. The V gene is TRBV11-3, the J gene TRBJ2-3, with D uncertain. CDR1 SGHNT and CDR2 YENEEA come from the germline V gene. This CDR3 comprises 19 residues. V lost 2 bases and J lost 2, with 23 bases in between.

The V and J genes are TRBV19 and TRBJ2-1; D may correspond to TRBD1 or TRBD2 (5 bases each). Germline CDR1 reads LNHDA; CDR2 reads SQIVND (reference sequence). The CDR3 covers 15 residues. Trimming pared 2 bases from V and 5 bases from J, leaving 13 bases between. The CDR3 bases are TGTGCCAGTAGTATATTTGGGGGTGTAGACAATGAGCAGTTCTTC. This codes for CASSIFGGVDNEQFF.

This chain joins TRBV28 and TRBJ2-1, with 7 bases fitting TRBD1. The germline gives CDR1 MDHEN, CDR2 SYDVKM. The CDR3 runs to 15 residues. J gave up 3 bases and V 6 bases, and 8 bases lay outside the gene matches. CDR3 in amino acids: CASSRKGTVYNEQFF. The CDR3, as DNA: TGTGCCAGCAGCCGTAAGGGGACAGTCTACAATGAGCAGTTCTTC.

The V and J genes are TRBV10-3 and TRBJ2-4; TRBD1 matches at 9 bases. Unmatched junction bases numbered 11, after V lost 6 bases and J lost 2 bases. The CDR3 loop spans 17 amino acids. Germline V gene data show CDR1 as ENHRY and CDR2 as SYGVKD. The CDR3 region has the DNA TGTGCCATCAGGGCGGATACAGGGGGCAAGTCCAAAAACATTCAGTACTTC. It translates to CAIRADTGGKSKNIQYF.

The V gene is TRBV4-3, the J gene TRBJ1-2, with 11 bases lining up with TRBD1. CDR3 length: 16 residues. Trimming cost V 1 base and J 7 bases; bases outside gene matches: 8. Germline values: CDR1 LGHNA, CDR2 YSLEER. The CDR3 region is CASSQASDRGQGGYTF. The CDR3 DNA reads TGCGCCAGCAGCCAAGCCTCGGACAGGGGGCAGGGTGGCTACACCTTC.

The genes are TRBV7-3 and TRBJ2-2, with a weak D call TRBD1 (5 bases). V dropped 5 bases and J dropped 0 bases, with 10 bases sitting between them. The germline V gene encodes CDR1 SGHTA and CDR2 FQGTGA. The CDR3 has 15 residues. CDR3 DNA sequence: TGTGCCAGCAGCCTACGACAGACGAACACCGGGGAGCTGTTTTTT. It is translated as CASSLRQTNTGELFF. Full variable domain (outside the CDR3, taken from reference TRBV7-3 and TRBJ2-2): GAGVSQTPSNKVTEKGKYVELRCDPISGHTALYWYRQSLGQGPEFLIYFQGTGAADDSGLPNDRFFAVRPEGSVSTLKIQRTERGDSAVYLCASSLRQTNTGELFFGEGSRLTVL.

Only a few counts were recorded for this clone. The rearrangement joins TRBV18 to TRBJ2-1, with unresolved D. The V end was cut by 0 bases, the J end by 8 bases, with 14 bases between. Germline values: CDR1 KGHSH, CDR2 LQKENI. The CDR3 sequence is 15 residues long. This chain's CDR3 is CASSPPVGIGDEQFF. The CDR3 bases are TGTGCCAGCTCACCACCCGTAGGGATCGGCGATGAGCAGTTCTTC.

The chain is built from TRBV2 and TRBJ1-5, with 7 bases aligning to TRBD1. V lost 4 bases to trimming and J lost 5 bases; unmatched junction nucleotides: 8. Germline-derived CDR1 and CDR2 are SNHLY and FYNNEI. The length of the CDR3 is 15 residues. DNA for the CDR3: TGTGCCAGCAGTGGGGACAGTCAGAATTATCAGCCCCAGCATTTT. Translated: CASSGDSQNYQPQHF.

V usage is TRBV7-2 and J usage is TRBJ2-1, with a tentative D call TRBD1 (6 bases). Germline V gene lookup returns CDR1 SGHTA and CDR2 FQGNSA. The CDR3 is made up of 12 amino acids. Trimming took 5 bases from V and 11 from J, leaving 13 bases between them. The CDR3 is CASSASRGKQFF. CDR3 nucleotide sequence: TGTGCCAGCAGCGCCTCGAGGGGGAAGCAGTTCTTC.

This clone has only a few counts. The chain joins TRBV10-3 to TRBJ1-1; TRBD1 might be the D (5 bases). This CDR3 comprises 13 residues. CDR1 ENHRY and CDR2 SYGVKD come from the germline V gene. The V gene lost 0 bases and the J gene lost 11 bases, with 13 bases spanning the gap. The CDR3 bases are TGTGCCATCAGTGAGTCGGGGGGACGGTGGGCTTTCTTT. This encodes CAISESGGRWAFF.

The rearrangement links TRBV2 to TRBJ1-5; 8 positions match TRBD1. V was pared by 4 bases and J by 6 bases, with 5 bases of the junction left unmatched. The germline V gene encodes CDR1 SNHLY and CDR2 FYNNEI. The CDR3 has 14 residues. In nucleotides, the CDR3 is TGTGCCAGCAGTGGGGCGCAGGGGGCTCAGCCCCAGCATTTT. Protein product: CASSGAQGAQPQHF. The full variable domain, completed using reference TRBV2 and TRBJ1-5, is EPEVTQTPSHQVTQMGQEVILRCVPISNHLYFYWYRQILGQKVEFLVSFYNNEISEKSEIFDDQFSVERPDGSNFTLKIRSTKLEDSAMYFCASSGAQGAQPQHFGDGTRLSIL.